Shown below are 6 T cell receptor beta chains from a single sample sequenced in a study of OX40 agonist ivuxolimab in advanced cancers. Profiled with immunoSEQ multiplex PCR; TCRdb holds only in-frame clones, not every one. The data contain fewer than 45,000 clones, more than 75% of them seen just once; the ten biggest clones take up around 13%. The material was CD4+ or CD8+ T cells sorted from blood, obtained in a trial of the OX40 agonist ivuxolimab. All receptors come from an adult with an advanced solid tumor such as melanoma, head and neck, liver or kidney cancer.

The chain recombines TRBV30 with TRBJ2-7; D tentatively fits TRBD1 or TRBD2 (6 bases each). This CDR3 is built from 14 residues. The V gene's germline CDR1 is GTSNPN and CDR2 SVGIG (reference sequence). The germline V and J ends were trimmed by 0 bases and 5 bases, with 14 bases remaining between them. CDR3 coding DNA: TGTGCCTGGAGTGTTGGAAGGGGGGCGGACGAGCAGTACTTC. Amino acids: CAWSVGRGADEQYF.

This chain connects TRBV10-3 to TRBJ2-3; TRBD1 is a possible D gene (6 bases). The V gene's germline CDR1 is ENHRY and CDR2 SYGVKD. This CDR3 comprises 15 residues. Trimming stripped 10 bases from V and 0 bases from J, with 17 bases between. CDR3 coding DNA: TGTGCCACCTCTAAGGGGGTTGGGAGCACAGATACGCAGTATTTT. As protein: CATSKGVGSTDTQYF.

The chain joins TRBV28 to TRBJ2-3; 10 bases agree with TRBD2. This CDR3 has 16 amino acids. Germline CDR1 and CDR2: MDHEN and SYDVKM. The trim removed 2 bases at V and 1 base at J, leaving 3 bases unmatched. This CDR3 reads CASSLPGTSGTDTQYF. The CDR3 DNA is TGTGCCAGCAGTTTACCCGGGACTAGCGGCACAGATACGCAGTATTTT.

This chain connects TRBV28 to TRBJ2-3, with 7 nucleotides matching TRBD1. The V segment lost 7 bases and the J segment 2 bases; nucleotides outside the gene matches: 15. This CDR3 contains 17 residues. Germline loops: CDR1 MDHEN, CDR2 SYDVKM. The CDR3 sequence is CASTMLNEGAHTDTQYF. CDR3 bases: TGTGCCAGCACGATGCTCAACGAGGGGGCCCACACAGATACGCAGTATTTT. The variable domain in full, with the rest retrieved from reference TRBV28 and TRBJ2-3, is DVKVTQSSRYLVKRTGEKVFLECVQDMDHENMFWYRQDPGLGLRLIYFSYDVKMKEKGDIPEGYSVSREKKERFSLILESASTNQTSMYLCASTMLNEGAHTDTQYFGPGTRLTVL.

This clone was detected once. This chain connects TRBV2 to TRBJ2-7, with 7 bases aligning to TRBD2. Looked up from germline, CDR1 is SNHLY and CDR2 is FYNNEI. V shed 8 bases and J 5 bases; nucleotides not matched to a gene: 12. The CDR3 totals 14 residues. DNA for the CDR3: TGTGCCAGCGAGACTGGGGGGAGGGGCCACGAGCAGTACTTC. It is translated as CASETGGRGHEQYF.

This clone showed up just once. This chain links TRBV21-1 with TRBJ2-7. TRBV21-1 is recorded as a pseudogene. The CDR3 sequence is 19 residues long. CDR3 loop: CASTTSARRLNELSYEQYF. The CDR3 nucleotides are TGTGCCAGCACCACATCGGCGAGACGGTTGAATGAGCTATCCTACGAGCAGTACTTC.